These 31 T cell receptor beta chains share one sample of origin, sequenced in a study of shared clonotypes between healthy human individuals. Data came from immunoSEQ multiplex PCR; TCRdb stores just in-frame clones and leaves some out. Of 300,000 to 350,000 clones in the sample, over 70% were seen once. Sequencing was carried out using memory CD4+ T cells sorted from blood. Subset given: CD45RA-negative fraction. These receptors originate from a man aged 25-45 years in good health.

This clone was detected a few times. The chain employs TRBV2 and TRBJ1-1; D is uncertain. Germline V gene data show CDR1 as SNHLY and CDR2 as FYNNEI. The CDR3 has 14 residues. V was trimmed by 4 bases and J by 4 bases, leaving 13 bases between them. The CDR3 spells CASSARPSGTEAFF. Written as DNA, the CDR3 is TGTGCCAGCAGTGCACGACCTTCAGGCACTGAAGCTTTCTTT.

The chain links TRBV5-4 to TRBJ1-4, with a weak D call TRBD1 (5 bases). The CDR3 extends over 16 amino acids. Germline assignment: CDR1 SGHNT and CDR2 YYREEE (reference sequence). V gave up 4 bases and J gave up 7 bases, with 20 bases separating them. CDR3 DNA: TGTGCCAGCAGCCCGGGCGGCCAAAGGGGTGGTGAAAAACTGTTTTTT. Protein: CASSPGGQRGGEKLFF. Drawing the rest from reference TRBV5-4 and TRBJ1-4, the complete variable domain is ETGVTQSPTHLIKTRGQQVTLRCSSQSGHNTVSWYQQALGQGPQFIFQYYREEENGRGNFPPRFSGLQFPNYSSELNVNALELDDSALYLCASSPGGQRGGEKLFFGSGTQLSVL.

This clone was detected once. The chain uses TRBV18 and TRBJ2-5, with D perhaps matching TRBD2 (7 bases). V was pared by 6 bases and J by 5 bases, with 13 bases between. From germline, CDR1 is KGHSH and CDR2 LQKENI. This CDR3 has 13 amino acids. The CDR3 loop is CASSKQGGETQYF. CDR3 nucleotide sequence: TGTGCCAGCTCCAAACAGGGAGGGGAGACCCAGTACTTC. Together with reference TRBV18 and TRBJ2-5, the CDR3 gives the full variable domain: NAGVMQNPRHLVRRRGQEARLRCSPMKGHSHVYWYRQLPEEGLKFMVYLQKENIIDESGMPKERFSAEFPKEGPSILRIQQVVRGDSAAYFCASSKQGGETQYFGPGTRLLVL.

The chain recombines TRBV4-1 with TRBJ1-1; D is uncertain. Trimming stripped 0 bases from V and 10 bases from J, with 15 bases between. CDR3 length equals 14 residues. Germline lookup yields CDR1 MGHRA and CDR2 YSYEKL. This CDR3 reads CASSQDPAGLTAFF. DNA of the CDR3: TGCGCCAGCAGCCAAGATCCGGCAGGCTTAACAGCTTTCTTT.

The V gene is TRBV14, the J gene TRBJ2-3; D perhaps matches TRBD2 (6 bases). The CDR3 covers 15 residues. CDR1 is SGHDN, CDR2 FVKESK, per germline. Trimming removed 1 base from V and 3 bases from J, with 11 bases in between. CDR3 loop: CASSQGLAETDTQYF. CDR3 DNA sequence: TGTGCCAGCAGCCAAGGGTTAGCGGAGACAGATACGCAGTATTTT. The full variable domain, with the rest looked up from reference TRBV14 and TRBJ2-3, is EAGVTQFPSHSVIEKGQTVTLRCDPISGHDNLYWYRRVMGKEIKFLLHFVKESKQDESGMPNNRFLAERTGGTYSTLKVQPAELEDSGVYFCASSQGLAETDTQYFGPGTRLTVL.

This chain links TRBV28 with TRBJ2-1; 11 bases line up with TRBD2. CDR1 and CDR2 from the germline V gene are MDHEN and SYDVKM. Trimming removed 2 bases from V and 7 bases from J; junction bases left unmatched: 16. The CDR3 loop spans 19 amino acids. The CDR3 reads CASSLSFSGRGTMVNEQFF. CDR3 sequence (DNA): TGTGCCAGCAGTTTAAGTTTTAGCGGGAGGGGAACCATGGTTAATGAGCAGTTCTTC.

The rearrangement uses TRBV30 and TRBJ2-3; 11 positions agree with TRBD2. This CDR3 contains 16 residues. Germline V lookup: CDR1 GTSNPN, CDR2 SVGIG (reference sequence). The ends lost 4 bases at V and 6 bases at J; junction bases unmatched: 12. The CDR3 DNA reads TGTGCCTGGAATGTAAACTTAGCGGGAGGGGCGGATACGCAGTATTTT. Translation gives CAWNVNLAGGADTQYF.

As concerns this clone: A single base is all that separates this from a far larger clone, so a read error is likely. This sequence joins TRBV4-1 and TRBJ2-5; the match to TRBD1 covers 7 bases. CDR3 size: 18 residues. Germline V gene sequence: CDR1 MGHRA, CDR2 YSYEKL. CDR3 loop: CANSQPLEGARRGETQYF. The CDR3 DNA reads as TGCGCCAACAGCCAGCCTCTAGAGGGGGCACGACGGGGAGAGACCCAGTACTTC.

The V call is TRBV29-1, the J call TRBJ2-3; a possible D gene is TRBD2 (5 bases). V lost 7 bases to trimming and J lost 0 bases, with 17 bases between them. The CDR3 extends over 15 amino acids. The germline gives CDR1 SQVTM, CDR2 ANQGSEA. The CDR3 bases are TGCAGCGGGAGTGCTAGCAGATTTAGCACAGATACGCAGTATTTT. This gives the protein CSGSASRFSTDTQYF.

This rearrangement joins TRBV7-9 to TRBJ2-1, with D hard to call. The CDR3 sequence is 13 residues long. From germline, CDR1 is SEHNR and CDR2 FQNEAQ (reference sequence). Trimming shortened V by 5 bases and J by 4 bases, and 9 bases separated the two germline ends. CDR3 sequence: CASSRSEYNEQFF. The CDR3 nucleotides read TGTGCCAGCAGCCGCTCGGAGTACAATGAGCAGTTCTTC.

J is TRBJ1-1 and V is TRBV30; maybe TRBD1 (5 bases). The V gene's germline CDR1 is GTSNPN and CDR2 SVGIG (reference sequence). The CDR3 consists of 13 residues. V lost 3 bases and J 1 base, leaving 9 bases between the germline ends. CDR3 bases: TGTGCCTGGAGCCCGGGGGGGAACACTGAAGCTTTCTTT. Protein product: CAWSPGGNTEAFF.

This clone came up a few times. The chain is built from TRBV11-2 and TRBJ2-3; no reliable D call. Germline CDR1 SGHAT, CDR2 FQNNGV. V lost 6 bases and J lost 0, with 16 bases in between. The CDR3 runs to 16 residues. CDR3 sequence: CASRPLRGPSTDTQYF. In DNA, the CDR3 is TGTGCCAGCAGACCCCTTCGCGGCCCAAGCACAGATACGCAGTATTTT.

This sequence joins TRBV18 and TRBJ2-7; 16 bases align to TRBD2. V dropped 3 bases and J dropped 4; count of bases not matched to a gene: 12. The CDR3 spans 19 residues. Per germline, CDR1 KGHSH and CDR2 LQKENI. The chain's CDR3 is CASSPIAGTSGRAGYEQYF. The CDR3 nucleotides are TGTGCCAGCTCACCTATTGCCGGGACTAGCGGGAGGGCCGGTTACGAGCAGTACTTC.

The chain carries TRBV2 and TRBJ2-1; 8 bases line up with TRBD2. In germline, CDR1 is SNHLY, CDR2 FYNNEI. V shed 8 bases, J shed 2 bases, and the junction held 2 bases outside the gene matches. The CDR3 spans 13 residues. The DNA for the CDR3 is TGTGCCAGCGTCGGGGGGGCCTACAATGAGCAGTTCTTC. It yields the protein CASVGGAYNEQFF.

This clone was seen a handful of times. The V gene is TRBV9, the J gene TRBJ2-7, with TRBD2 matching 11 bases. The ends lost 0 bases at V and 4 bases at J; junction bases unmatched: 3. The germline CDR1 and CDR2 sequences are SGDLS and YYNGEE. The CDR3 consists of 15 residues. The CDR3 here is CASSVATSGSYEQYF. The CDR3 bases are TGTGCCAGCAGCGTAGCAACTAGCGGGAGTTACGAGCAGTACTTC.

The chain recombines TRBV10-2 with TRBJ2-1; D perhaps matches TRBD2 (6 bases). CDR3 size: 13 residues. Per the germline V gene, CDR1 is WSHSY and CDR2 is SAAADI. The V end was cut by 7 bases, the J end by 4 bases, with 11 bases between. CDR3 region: CASTWTIYNEQFF. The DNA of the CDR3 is TGCGCCAGCACCTGGACTATTTACAATGAGCAGTTCTTC.

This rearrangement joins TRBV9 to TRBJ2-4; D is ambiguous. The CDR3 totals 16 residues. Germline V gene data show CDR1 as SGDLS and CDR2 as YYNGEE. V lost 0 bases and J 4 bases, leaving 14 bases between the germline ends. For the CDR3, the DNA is TGTGCCAGCAGCGTAGCTGGGGTCTTGGCAAAAAACATTCAGTACTTC. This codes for CASSVAGVLAKNIQYF.

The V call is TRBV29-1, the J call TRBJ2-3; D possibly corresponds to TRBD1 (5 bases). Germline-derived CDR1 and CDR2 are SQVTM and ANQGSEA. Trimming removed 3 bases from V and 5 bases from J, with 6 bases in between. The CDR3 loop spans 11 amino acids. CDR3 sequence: CSVEDIDTQYF. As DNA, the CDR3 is TGCAGCGTTGAGGACATAGATACGCAGTATTTT.

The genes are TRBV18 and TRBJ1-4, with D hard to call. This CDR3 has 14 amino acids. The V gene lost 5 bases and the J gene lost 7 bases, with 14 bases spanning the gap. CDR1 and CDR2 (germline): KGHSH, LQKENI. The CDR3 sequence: CASSEDGNSEKLFF. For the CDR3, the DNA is TGTGCCAGCTCAGAGGACGGGAATAGTGAAAAACTGTTTTTT. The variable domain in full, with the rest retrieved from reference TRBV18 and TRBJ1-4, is NAGVMQNPRHLVRRRGQEARLRCSPMKGHSHVYWYRQLPEEGLKFMVYLQKENIIDESGMPKERFSAEFPKEGPSILRIQQVVRGDSAAYFCASSEDGNSEKLFFGSGTQLSVL.

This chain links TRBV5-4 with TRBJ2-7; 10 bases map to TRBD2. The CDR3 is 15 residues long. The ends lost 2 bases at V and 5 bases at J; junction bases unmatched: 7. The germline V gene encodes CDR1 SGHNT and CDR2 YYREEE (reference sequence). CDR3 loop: CASSFSGRAGNEQYF. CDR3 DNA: TGTGCCAGCAGCTTCAGCGGGAGGGCCGGGAACGAGCAGTACTTC.

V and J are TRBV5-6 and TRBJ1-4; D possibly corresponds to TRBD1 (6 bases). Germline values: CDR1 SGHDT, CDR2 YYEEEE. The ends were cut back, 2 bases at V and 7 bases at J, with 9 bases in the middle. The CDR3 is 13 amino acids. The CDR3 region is CASSFEGGEKLFF. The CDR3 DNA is TGTGCCAGCAGCTTCGAAGGGGGTGAAAAACTGTTTTTT.

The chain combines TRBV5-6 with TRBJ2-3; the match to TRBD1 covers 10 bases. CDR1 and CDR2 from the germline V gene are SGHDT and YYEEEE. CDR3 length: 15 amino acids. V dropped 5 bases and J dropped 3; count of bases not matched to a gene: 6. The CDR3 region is CASRPRDRGTDTQYF. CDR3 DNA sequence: TGTGCCAGCAGGCCTAGGGACAGGGGTACAGATACGCAGTATTTT.

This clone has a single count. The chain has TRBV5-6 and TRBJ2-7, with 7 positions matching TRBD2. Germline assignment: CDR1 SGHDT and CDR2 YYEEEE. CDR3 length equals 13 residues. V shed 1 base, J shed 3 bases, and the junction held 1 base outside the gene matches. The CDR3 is CASSLLADYEQYF. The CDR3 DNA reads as TGTGCCAGCAGCTTGCTAGCGGACTACGAGCAGTACTTC.

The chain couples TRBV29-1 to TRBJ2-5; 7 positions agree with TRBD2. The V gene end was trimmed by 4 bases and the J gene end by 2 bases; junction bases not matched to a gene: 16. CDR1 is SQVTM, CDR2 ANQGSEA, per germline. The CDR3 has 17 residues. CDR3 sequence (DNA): TGCAGCGTTGGGCCCTGGGCTAGCGGAGACGCTCAAGAGACCCAGTACTTC. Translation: CSVGPWASGDAQETQYF.

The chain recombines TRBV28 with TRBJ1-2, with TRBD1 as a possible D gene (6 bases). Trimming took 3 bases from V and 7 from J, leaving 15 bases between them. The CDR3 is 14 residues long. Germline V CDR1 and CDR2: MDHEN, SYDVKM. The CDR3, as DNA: TGTGCCAGCAGTTTTGAGGGGGGCCCTCGTGGCTACACCTTC. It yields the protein CASSFEGGPRGYTF.

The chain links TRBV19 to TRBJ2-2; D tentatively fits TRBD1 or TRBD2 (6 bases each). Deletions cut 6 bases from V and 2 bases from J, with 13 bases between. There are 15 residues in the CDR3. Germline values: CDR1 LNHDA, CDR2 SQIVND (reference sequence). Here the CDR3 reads CASREGGQNTGELFF. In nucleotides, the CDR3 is TGTGCCAGTAGAGAGGGGGGACAAAACACCGGGGAGCTGTTTTTT.

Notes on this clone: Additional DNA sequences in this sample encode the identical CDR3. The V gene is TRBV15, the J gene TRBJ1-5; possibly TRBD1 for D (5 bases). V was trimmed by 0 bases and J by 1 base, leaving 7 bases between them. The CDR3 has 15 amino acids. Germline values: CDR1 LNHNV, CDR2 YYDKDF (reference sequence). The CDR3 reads CATSRDRGSNQPQHF. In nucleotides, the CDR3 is TGTGCCACCAGCAGAGATCGGGGGAGCAATCAGCCCCAGCATTTT.

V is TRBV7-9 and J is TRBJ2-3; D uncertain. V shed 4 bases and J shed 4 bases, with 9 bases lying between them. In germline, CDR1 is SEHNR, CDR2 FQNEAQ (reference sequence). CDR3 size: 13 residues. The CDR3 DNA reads TGTGCCAGCAGCTCCAAGGGTCCAGATACGCAGTATTTT. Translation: CASSSKGPDTQYF.

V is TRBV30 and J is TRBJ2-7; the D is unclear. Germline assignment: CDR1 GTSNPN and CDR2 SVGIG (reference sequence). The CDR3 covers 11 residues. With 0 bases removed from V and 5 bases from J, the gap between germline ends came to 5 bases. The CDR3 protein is CAWSVKDEQYF. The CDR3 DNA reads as TGTGCCTGGAGTGTTAAAGACGAGCAGTACTTC.

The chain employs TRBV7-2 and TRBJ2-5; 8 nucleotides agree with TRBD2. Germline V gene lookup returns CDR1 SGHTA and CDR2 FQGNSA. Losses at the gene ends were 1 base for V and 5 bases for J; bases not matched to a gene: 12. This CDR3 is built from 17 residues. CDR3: CASSLEPAGGSLETQYF. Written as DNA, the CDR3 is TGTGCCAGCAGCTTAGAACCCGCGGGGGGTTCCTTGGAGACCCAGTACTTC.

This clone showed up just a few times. Here the CDR3 reads CAISESQNTEAFF. In DNA, the CDR3 is TGTGCCATCAGTGAGAGTCAAAACACTGAAGCTTTCTTT. J is TRBJ1-1 and V is TRBV10-3; D remains unclear. The CDR3 covers 13 residues. Looked up from germline, CDR1 is ENHRY and CDR2 is SYGVKD. The V end lost 2 bases, the J end lost 2 bases, and 6 bases lay between the germline ends.